Sequencing of this T cell receptor (beta chain) was carried out in a study of T cells after yellow fever vaccination. UMIs were added to TCR cDNA along with a universal primer site when it was made by 5'RACE template switching. MiXCR, run by TCRdb on the 5' RACE reads, gives a single entry per CDR3 protein. The table has approximately 350,000 distinct CDR3 sequences, more than 9% seen once. The V and J ends lost 2 bases and 0 bases, in that order; junction bases with no gene match: 8. The CDR3 is 16 amino acids. CDR1 is GTSNPN, CDR2 SVGIG, per germline (reference sequence). This clonotype was picked up a small number of times.

The genes are TRBV30 and TRBJ1-1; TRBD1 matches 8 bases. The sequence came from a young man who received the YFV17D yellow fever vaccine. This sample comprised PBMCs, obtained on the day of the first yellow fever vaccination. For the CDR3, the DNA is TGTGCCTGGAGTTTTGGGACAGGATACATGAACACTGAAGCTTTCTTT. As protein: CAWSFGTGYMNTEAFF. The variable domain in full, completed from reference TRBV30 and TRBJ1-1, reads SQTIHQWPATLVQPVGSPLSLECTVEGTSNPNLYWYRQAAGRGLQLLFYSVGIGQISSEVPQNLSASRPQDRQFILSSKKLLLSDSGFYLCAWSFGTGYMNTEAFFGQGTRLTVV.